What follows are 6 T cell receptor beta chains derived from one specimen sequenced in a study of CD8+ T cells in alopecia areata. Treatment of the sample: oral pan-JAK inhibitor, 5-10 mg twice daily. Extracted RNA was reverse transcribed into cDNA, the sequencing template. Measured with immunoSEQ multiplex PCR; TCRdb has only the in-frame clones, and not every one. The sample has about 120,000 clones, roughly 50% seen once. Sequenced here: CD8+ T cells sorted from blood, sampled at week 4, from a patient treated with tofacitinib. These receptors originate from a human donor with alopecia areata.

DNA of the CDR3: TGTGCCAGCACTGACACGTTCATGAACACTGAAGCTTTCTTT. Translation: CASTDTFMNTEAFF. The chain employs TRBV5-6 and TRBJ1-1; D unclear. The V gene's germline CDR1 is SGHDT and CDR2 YYEEEE. The CDR3 runs 14 residues. With 6 bases removed from V and 0 bases from J, the gap between germline ends came to 12 bases.

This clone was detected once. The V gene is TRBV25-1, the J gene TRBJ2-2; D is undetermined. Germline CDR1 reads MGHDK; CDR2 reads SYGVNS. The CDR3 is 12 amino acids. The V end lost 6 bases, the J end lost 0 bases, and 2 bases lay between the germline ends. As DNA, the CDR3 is TGTGCCAGCAGAGCGAACACCGGGGAGCTGTTTTTT. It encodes CASRANTGELFF.

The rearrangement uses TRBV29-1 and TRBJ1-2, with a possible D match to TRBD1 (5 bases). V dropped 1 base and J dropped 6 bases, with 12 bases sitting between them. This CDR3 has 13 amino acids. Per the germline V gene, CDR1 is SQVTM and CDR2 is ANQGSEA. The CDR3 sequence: CSVEVLGVDGYTF. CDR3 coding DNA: TGCAGCGTTGAAGTTTTGGGGGTGGATGGCTACACCTTC.

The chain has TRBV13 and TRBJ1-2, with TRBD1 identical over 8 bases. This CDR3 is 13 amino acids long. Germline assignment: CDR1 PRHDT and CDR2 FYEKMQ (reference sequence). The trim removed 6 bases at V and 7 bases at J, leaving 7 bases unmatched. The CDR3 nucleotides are TGTGCCAGCAGGCCGACAGGGGCAGGTGGCTACACCTTC. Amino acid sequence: CASRPTGAGGYTF.

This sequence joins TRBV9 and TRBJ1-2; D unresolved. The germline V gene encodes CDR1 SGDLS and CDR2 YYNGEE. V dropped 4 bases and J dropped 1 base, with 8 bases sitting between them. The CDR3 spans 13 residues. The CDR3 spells CASSSGDNYGYTF. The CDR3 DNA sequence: TGTGCCAGCAGCTCGGGAGATAACTATGGCTACACCTTC.

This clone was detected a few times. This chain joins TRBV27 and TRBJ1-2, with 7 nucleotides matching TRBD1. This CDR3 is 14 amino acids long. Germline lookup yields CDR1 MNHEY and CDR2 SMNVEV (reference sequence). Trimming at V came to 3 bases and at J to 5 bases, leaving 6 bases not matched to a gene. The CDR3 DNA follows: TGTGCCAGCAGTTTTGACAGGGAGGGGTATGGCTACACCTTC. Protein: CASSFDREGYGYTF.